The T cell receptor beta chain under discussion was sequenced for a study of cytomegalovirus exposure and HLA in healthy donors. The PCR used 60 Vbeta and 13 Jbeta primers. Libraries were prepared by immunoSEQ multiplex PCR; TCRdb keeps only in-frame clonotypes and omits some of them. The sample consists of some 120,000 clones, 79% of them appearing once. This clonotype was sampled from a young man in good health and CMV-seropositive. The sequencing input was PBMCs.

DNA of the CDR3: TGTGCCAGCAGCTTTCCCGGAGGTTCGGCGGGGGGCCAGGCCGAGCAGTACTTC. Its translation: CASSFPGGSAGGQAEQYF. V is TRBV7-2 and J is TRBJ2-7; TRBD2 matches at 8 bases. The CDR3 is 18 residues long. The V gene end was trimmed by 3 bases and the J gene end by 6 bases; junction bases not matched to a gene: 19. Germline CDR1 SGHTA, CDR2 FQGNSA.